This TCR beta chain emerged from a study of T cell responses to AZD1222 COVID-19 vaccine. This CDR3 comprises 16 residues. Germline trimming cut 0 bases from V and 5 bases from J; bases unmatched to any gene: 4. Per germline, CDR1 KGHSH and CDR2 LQKENI. Profiling relied on immunoSEQ multiplex PCR, and the TCRdb table lists in-frame clones only, not all of them. The sample yields about 190,000 clones, around 87% seen once. The receptor was isolated from an adult in good health. The rearrangement joins TRBV18 to TRBJ2-7, with TRBD2 identical over 13 bases. Source: peripheral blood, taken on day 0 of MenACWY control vaccination. The CDR3 nucleotides are TGTGCCAGCTCACCACCGGGGACTAGCGGGAAAGACGAGCAGTACTTC. This codes for CASSPPGTSGKDEQYF. Full variable domain (rest looked up from reference TRBV18 and TRBJ2-7): NAGVMQNPRHLVRRRGQEARLRCSPMKGHSHVYWYRQLPEEGLKFMVYLQKENIIDESGMPKERFSAEFPKEGPSILRIQQVVRGDSAAYFCASSPPGTSGKDEQYFGPGTRLTVT.